This TCR beta chain was sequenced during a study of cytomegalovirus exposure and HLA in healthy donors (dated 2017 in TCRdb). With regard to the full study: According to a later analysis, one platform produced both the 120 validation repertoires and the 670 or so repertoires of the first cohort. The study combined high-throughput TCR immunosequencing, statistical association of individual TCRs with disease status, and machine learning to predict cytomegalovirus infection status. The study aimed to test whether cataloging public T cell receptors could reveal signatures of past pathogen exposure. Besides the first cohort of roughly 640 subjects, a separate validation cohort made up of 120 different subjects was used. The paper's findings and limits, for the study overall: In both the original and validation cohorts, the classifier was reported to diagnose cytomegalovirus status with high specificity and sensitivity. The authors suggested that the approach could potentially be generalized to other disease states and immunological phenotypes. Of the cluster scores, around 95% were above 0 in a later analysis, which found that TCRs clustered in the first cohort also tended to co-occur in the 90 to 150 validation repertoires. Most TCR sequences were observed very rarely across donors, whereas some public TCRs were present in many individuals. Three of the identified cytomegalovirus-associated TCR beta chains were confirmed in vitro to be specific for cytomegalovirus antigens. The study gave a list of about 170 TCR beta chains associated with cytomegalovirus. All 130 or so repertoires were used to score co-occurrence in the validation cohort in a later analysis, because that analysis had no HLA typing for the cohort.

Library preparation used the immunoSEQ multiplex PCR assay. Per the source publication's procedure: A statistical classification framework was built to diagnose cytomegalovirus status from the catalog of TCR beta chain sequences. Sourced from immuneACCESS, this table was stored by TCRdb with only in-frame sequences that have V and J called. A share of the clones is absent; for the studies checked, an unresolved V gene accounts for under half, and the remainder has no known explanation. From that table come the V and J calls and clone size; the DNA was used to work out D and trimming. The sample table records roughly 250,000 clones; approximately 86% of these occur just once. The ten top clones hold about 1.2% of the sample. As for this clone: Its antigen is not yet known. No much larger clonotype is one base removed from it; base qualities were not supplied.

Separate from the approximately 700-subject first cohort, the validation cohort of about 130 subjects was the group to which the donors belonged. The clonotype comes from a woman in her twenties or thirties in good health and CMV-seropositive. The source material was PBMCs.

The CDR3 protein is CASSFQLAANNEQFF. The nucleotides read TGTGCCAGCAGCTTCCAACTAGCGGCAAACAATGAGCAGTTCTTC. The sequence links TRBV5-5 to TRBJ2-1; a stretch of 8 junction bases matches TRBD2. Looking up the germline V gene (reference sequence) yields CDR1 SGHKS and CDR2 YYEKEE. The CDR3 starts with the cysteine, ends with the phenylalanine, and has 15 residues. Kept here is only the CDR3 DNA, which spans 45 bases and is read in frame from base 1. Here V drops 2 bases and J drops 5 bases, and the junction holds 6 bases not matched to any gene.